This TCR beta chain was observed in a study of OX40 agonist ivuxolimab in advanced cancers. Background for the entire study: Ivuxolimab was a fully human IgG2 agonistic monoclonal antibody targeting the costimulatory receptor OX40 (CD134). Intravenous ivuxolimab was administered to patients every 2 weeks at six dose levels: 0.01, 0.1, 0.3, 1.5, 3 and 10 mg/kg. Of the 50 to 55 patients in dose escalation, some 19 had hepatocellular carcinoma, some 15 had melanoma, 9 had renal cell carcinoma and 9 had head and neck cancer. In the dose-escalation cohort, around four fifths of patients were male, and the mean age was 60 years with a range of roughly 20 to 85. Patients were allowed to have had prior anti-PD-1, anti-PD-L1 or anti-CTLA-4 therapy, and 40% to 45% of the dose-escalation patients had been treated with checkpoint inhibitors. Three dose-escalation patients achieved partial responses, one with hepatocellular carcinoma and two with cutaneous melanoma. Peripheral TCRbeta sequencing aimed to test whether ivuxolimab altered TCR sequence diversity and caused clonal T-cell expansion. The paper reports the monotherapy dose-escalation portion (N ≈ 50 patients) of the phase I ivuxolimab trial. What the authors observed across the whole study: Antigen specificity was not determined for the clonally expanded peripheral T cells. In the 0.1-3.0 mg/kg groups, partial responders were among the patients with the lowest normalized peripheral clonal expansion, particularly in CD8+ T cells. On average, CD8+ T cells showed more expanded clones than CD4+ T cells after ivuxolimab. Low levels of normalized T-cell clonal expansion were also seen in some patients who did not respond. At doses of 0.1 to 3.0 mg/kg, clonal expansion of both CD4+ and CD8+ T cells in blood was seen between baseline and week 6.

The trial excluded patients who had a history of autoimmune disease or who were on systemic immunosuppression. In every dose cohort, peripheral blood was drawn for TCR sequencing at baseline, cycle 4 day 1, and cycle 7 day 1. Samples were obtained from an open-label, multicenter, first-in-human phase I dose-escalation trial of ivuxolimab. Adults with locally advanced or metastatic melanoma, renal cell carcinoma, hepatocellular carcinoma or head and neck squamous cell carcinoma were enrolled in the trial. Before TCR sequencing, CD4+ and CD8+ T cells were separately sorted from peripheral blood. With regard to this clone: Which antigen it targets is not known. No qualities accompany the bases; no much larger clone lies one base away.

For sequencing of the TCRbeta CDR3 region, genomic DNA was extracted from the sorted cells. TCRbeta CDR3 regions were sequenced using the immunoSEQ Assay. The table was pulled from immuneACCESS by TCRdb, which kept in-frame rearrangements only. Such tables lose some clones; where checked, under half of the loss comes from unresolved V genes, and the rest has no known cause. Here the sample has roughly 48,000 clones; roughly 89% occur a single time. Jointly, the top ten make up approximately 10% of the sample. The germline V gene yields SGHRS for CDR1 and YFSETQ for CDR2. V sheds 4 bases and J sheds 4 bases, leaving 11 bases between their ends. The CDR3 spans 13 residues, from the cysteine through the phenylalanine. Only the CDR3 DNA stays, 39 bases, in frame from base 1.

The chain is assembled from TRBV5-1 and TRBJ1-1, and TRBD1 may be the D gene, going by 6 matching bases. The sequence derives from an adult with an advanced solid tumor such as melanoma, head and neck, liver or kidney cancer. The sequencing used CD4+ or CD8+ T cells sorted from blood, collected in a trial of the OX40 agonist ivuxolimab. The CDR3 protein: CASSPTGSTEAFF. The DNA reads TGCGCCAGCAGCCCGACAGGTTCCACTGAAGCTTTCTTT.